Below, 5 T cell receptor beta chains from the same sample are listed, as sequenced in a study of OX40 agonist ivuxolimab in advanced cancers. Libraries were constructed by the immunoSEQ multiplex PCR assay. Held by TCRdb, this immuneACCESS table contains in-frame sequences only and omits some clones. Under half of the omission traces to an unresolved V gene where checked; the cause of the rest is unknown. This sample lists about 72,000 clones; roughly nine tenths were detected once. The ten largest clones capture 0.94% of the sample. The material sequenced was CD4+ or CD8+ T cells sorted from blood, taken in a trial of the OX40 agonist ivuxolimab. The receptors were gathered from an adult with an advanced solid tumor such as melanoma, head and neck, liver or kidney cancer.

The CDR3 sequence is CASSFTGPYPSGRAYEQYF. CDR3 bases: TGCGCCAGCAGCTTTACAGGGCCGTACCCTAGCGGGAGGGCCTACGAGCAGTACTTC. The V and J genes are TRBV5-1 and TRBJ2-7; 12 nucleotides agree with TRBD2. This CDR3 spans 19 amino acids. Germline values: CDR1 SGHRS, CDR2 YFSETQ. With 2 bases clipped from V and 2 bases from J, the junction kept 14 bases outside the gene matches.

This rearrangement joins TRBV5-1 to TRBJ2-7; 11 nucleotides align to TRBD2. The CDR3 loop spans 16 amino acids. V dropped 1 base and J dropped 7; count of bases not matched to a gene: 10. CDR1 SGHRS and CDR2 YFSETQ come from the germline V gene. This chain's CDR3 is CASSLRASGRLREQYF. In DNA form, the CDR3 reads TGCGCCAGCAGCTTGAGGGCTAGCGGGAGGCTTAGGGAGCAGTACTTC.

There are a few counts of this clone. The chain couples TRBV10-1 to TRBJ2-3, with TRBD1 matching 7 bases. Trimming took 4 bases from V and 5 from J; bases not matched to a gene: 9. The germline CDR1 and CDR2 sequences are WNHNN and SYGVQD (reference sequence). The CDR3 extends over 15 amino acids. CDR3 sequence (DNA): TGCGCCAGCAGTGCAGGGGGTCGACCGCAAGATACGCAGTATTTT. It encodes CASSAGGRPQDTQYF.

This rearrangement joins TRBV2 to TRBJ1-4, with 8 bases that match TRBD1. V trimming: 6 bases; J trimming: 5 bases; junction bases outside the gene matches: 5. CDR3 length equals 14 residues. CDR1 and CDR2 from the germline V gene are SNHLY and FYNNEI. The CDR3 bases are TGTGCCAGCAGCCACAGGGGGAGCAATGAAAAACTGTTTTTT. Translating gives CASSHRGSNEKLFF.

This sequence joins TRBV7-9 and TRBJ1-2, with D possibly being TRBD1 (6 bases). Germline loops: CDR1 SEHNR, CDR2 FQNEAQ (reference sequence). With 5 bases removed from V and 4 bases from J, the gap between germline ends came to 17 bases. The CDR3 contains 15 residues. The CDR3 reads CASSPSGGPSYGYTF. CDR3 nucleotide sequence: TGTGCCAGCAGCCCTAGCGGGGGGCCTTCCTATGGCTACACCTTC.